This T cell receptor (beta chain) was identified during a study of early T cells in non-severe SARS-CoV-2 infection. Study overall: The sequenced material was bulk RNA from unsorted whole blood, and its chains were unpaired.

As to this clonotype: Antigen specificity is unknown.

Study observations and caveats: Anti-spike CD8 responses were favored by VDJdb matching, which missed private and CD4 specificities.

CDR1 and CDR2 (germline): SGHAT, FQNNGV. J lost 0 bases, V lost 4 bases, and 0 bases had no gene match. The CDR3 consists of 15 residues. Individual cDNA molecules were tagged with unique molecular identifiers. Each CDR3 protein gets one entry after TCRdb re-called the 5' RACE reads with MiXCR. The table lists some 62,000 distinct CDR3 sequences, 8.8% of them singletons, with around an eighth in the top ten. The receptor comes from an adult who was a healthcare worker with PCR-confirmed SARS-CoV-2 infection or an uninfected control (not recorded which). The chain has TRBV11-2 and TRBJ1-6, with 7 nucleotides matching TRBD1. The sequencing used whole blood, collected at baseline. The CDR3 reads CASSSGGSYNSPLHF. The CDR3 region has the DNA TGTGCCAGCAGCTCAGGGGGCTCCTATAATTCACCCCTCCACTTT.